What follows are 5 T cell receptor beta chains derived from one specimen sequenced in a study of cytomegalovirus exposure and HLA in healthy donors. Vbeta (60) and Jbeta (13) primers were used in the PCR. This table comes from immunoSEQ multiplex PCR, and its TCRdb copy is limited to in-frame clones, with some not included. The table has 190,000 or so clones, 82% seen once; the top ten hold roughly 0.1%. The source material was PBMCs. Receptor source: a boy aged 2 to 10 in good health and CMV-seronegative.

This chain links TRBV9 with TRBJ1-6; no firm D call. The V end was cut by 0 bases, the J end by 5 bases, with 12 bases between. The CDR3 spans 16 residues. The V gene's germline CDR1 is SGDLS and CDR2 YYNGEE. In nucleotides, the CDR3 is TGTGCCAGCAGCGTAGACGCCTGGGAGAATAATTCACCCCTCCACTTT. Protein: CASSVDAWENNSPLHF.

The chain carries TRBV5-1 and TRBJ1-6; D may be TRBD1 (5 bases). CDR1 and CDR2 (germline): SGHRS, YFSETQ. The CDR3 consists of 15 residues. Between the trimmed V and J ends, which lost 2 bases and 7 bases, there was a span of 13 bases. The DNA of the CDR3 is TGCGCCAGCAGCTTACCGGGACTGGGGAATTCACCCCTCCACTTT. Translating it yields CASSLPGLGNSPLHF.

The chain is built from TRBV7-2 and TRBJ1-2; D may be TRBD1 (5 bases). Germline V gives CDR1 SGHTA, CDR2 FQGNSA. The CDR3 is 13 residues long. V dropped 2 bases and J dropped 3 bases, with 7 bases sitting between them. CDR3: CASSLSRDYGYTF. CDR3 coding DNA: TGTGCCAGCAGCTTAAGCAGGGACTATGGCTACACCTTC.

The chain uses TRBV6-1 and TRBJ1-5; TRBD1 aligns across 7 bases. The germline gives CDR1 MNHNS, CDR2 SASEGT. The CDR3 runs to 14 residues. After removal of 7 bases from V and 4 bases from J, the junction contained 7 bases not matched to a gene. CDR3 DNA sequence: TGTGCCAGCACCTCTTTACAGGGGAATCAGCCCCAGCATTTT. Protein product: CASTSLQGNQPQHF.

CDR3 loop: CASSLNSRSPLHF. The CDR3 region has the DNA TGTGCCAGCAGTTTAAATAGTCGATCACCCCTCCACTTT. The rearrangement uses TRBV27 and TRBJ1-6, with D hard to call. This CDR3 has 13 residues. The V end was cut by 2 bases, the J end by 10 bases, with 9 bases between. Germline values: CDR1 MNHEY, CDR2 SMNVEV (reference sequence).